Listed here are 20 T cell receptor beta chains from one sample, sequenced in a study of T cells in Graves' hyperthyroidism and ophthalmopathy. TCR beta CDR3 sequences were amplified from RNA transcripts. The HTBI primer set was used in a first-round RT-PCR of the TCR CDR3. TCRdb itself ran the multiplex PCR reads through MiXCR, one entry per CDR3 protein. The sample shows about 720,000 distinct CDR3 sequences, roughly 17% of them seen only once. Sequencing was carried out using blood. These receptors all come from a man between 18 and 29 years old with Graves' hyperthyroidism.

The V and J genes are TRBV19 and TRBJ2-1, with D perhaps matching TRBD1 (5 bases). The CDR3 runs to 15 residues. Deletions cut 3 bases from V and 9 bases from J, with 18 bases between. Germline values: CDR1 LNHDA, CDR2 SQIVND (reference sequence). The CDR3 sequence: CASSMGIRTSGEQFF. CDR3 DNA: TGTGCCAGTAGTATGGGGATCCGGACAAGTGGTGAGCAGTTCTTC. Based on the CDR3 plus reference TRBV19 and TRBJ2-1, the full variable domain is DGGITQSPKYLFRKEGQNVTLSCEQNLNHDAMYWYRQDPGQGLRLIYYSQIVNDFQKGDIAEGYSVSREKKESFPLTVTSAQKNPTAFYLCASSMGIRTSGEQFFGPGTRLTVL.

Concerning this clonotype: A read error is possible here, since a much larger clone lies one base away. The V gene is TRBV10-3, the J gene TRBJ2-7; 8 nucleotides line up with TRBD2. Germline CDR1 is ENHRY and CDR2 is SYGVKD. Trimming cost V 5 bases and J 7 bases; bases outside gene matches: 10. The CDR3 sequence is 14 residues long. Here the CDR3 DNA reads TGTGCCATCAGTCCCCGGGAGGGGATATGGGAGCAGTACTTC. Its translation: CAISPREGIWEQYF.

This clonotype came up a few times. The V gene is TRBV28, the J gene TRBJ1-1, with D perhaps matching TRBD1 (6 bases). V lost 5 bases and J 4 bases, leaving 17 bases between the germline ends. CDR3 size: 15 residues. Germline V gives CDR1 MDHEN, CDR2 SYDVKM. The CDR3 here is CASSAPRGAFTEAFF. CDR3 sequence (DNA): TGTGCCAGCAGTGCCCCTCGGGGGGCCTTCACTGAAGCTTTCTTT.

This clonotype came up many times. J is TRBJ2-2 and V is TRBV18; D unclear. CDR3 length equals 13 residues. CDR1 and CDR2 from the germline V gene are KGHSH and LQKENI. The V end lost 1 base, the J end lost 3 bases, and 3 bases lay between the germline ends. CDR3 protein: CASSPQDTGELFF. CDR3 DNA: TGTGCCAGCTCACCACAGGACACCGGGGAGCTGTTTTTT.

This clonotype was seen only a few times. The V and J genes are TRBV28 and TRBJ1-1; no clear D. V was shortened by 3 bases and J by 10 bases, with 15 bases between the two germline ends. The CDR3 is 13 amino acids. CDR1 MDHEN and CDR2 SYDVKM come from the germline V gene. Written as DNA, the CDR3 is TGTGCCAGCAGTTTGAACGCCCGTAGGGCAGCTTTCTTT. As protein: CASSLNARRAAFF. Filled out from reference TRBV28 and TRBJ1-1, the complete variable domain reads DVKVTQSSRYLVKRTGEKVFLECVQDMDHENMFWYRQDPGLGLRLIYFSYDVKMKEKGDIPEGYSVSREKKERFSLILESASTNQTSMYLCASSLNARRAAFFGQGTRLTVV.

This clonotype was counted many times. This chain uses TRBV18 with TRBJ2-5; D is undetermined. V shed 3 bases and J shed 0 bases, with 5 bases lying between them. The CDR3 is made up of 13 amino acids. Germline assignment: CDR1 KGHSH and CDR2 LQKENI. As DNA, the CDR3 is TGTGCCAGCTCACCGACGGACCAAGAGACCCAGTACTTC. This codes for CASSPTDQETQYF.

This clonotype was found many times. The rearrangement links TRBV28 to TRBJ1-2; 9 nucleotides match TRBD1. The germline CDR1 and CDR2 sequences are MDHEN and SYDVKM. V gave up 5 bases and J gave up 4 bases; unmatched junction bases: 5. This CDR3 has 14 amino acids. CDR3: CASSTRDRVYGYTF. CDR3 nucleotide sequence: TGTGCCAGCAGTACCCGGGACAGGGTCTATGGCTACACCTTC.

The J gene is TRBJ2-5, the V gene TRBV9, with D perhaps TRBD1 or TRBD2 (6 bases each). Per germline, CDR1 SGDLS and CDR2 YYNGEE. There are 15 residues in the CDR3. With 0 bases removed from V and 5 bases from J, the gap between germline ends came to 14 bases. The CDR3 loop reads CASSVGVGGHETQYF. The CDR3, as DNA: TGTGCCAGCAGCGTAGGTGTAGGGGGGCATGAGACCCAGTACTTC. Supplemented by reference TRBV9 and TRBJ2-5, the full variable domain reads DSGVTQTPKHLITATGQRVTLRCSPRSGDLSVYWYQQSLDQGLQFLIQYYNGEERAKGNILERFSAQQFPDLHSELNLSSLELGDSALYFCASSVGVGGHETQYFGPGTRLLVL.

The chain combines TRBV6-1 with TRBJ2-7; a weak D match, TRBD2 (5 bases). V was trimmed by 8 bases and J by 6 bases, leaving 17 bases between them. The germline gives CDR1 MNHNS, CDR2 SASEGT. The CDR3 contains 13 residues. CDR3 loop: CASQAAVATEQYF. The CDR3 DNA follows: TGTGCCAGCCAAGCGGCGGTGGCTACCGAGCAGTACTTC.

This clonotype appeared a few times. The chain couples TRBV20-1 to TRBJ1-2; possibly TRBD1 for D (5 bases). V lost 0 bases, J lost 7 bases, and 12 bases lay in between. Germline V CDR1 and CDR2: DFQATT, SNEGSKA (reference sequence). The length of the CDR3 is 13 residues. This CDR3 is CSARDVGVSGYTF. The CDR3 nucleotides are TGCAGTGCTAGAGATGTGGGGGTTAGTGGCTACACCTTC.

This clonotype was seen a handful of times. The chain combines TRBV5-1 with TRBJ2-5; D gene uncertain. Trimming shortened V by 2 bases and J by 1 base, and 9 bases separated the two germline ends. The CDR3 sequence is 14 residues long. Germline V gives CDR1 SGHRS, CDR2 YFSETQ. The CDR3 DNA reads TGCGCCAGCAGCTTCCAGAACCTCCAAGAGACCCAGTACTTC. Amino acid sequence: CASSFQNLQETQYF.

V is TRBV20-1 and J is TRBJ2-2, with 9 nucleotides matching TRBD2. The CDR3 is 15 residues long. After removal of 6 bases from V and 3 bases from J, the junction contained 8 bases not matched to a gene. CDR1 is DFQATT, CDR2 SNEGSKA, per germline (reference sequence). This chain's CDR3 is CSAPRGGRDTGELFF. The CDR3 region has the DNA TGCAGTGCACCCAGAGGCGGGAGGGACACCGGGGAGCTGTTTTTT.

The CDR3 region is CASTSDGELFF. CDR3 DNA: TGTGCCAGCACCAGCGACGGGGAGCTGTTTTTT. The chain uses TRBV2 and TRBJ2-2, with D hard to call. The CDR3 is made up of 11 amino acids. V was pared by 7 bases and J by 7 bases, with 7 bases between. Germline CDR1 SNHLY, CDR2 FYNNEI.

This clonotype showed up many times. This chain joins TRBV27 and TRBJ2-7, with 9 bases matching TRBD2. Per germline, CDR1 MNHEY and CDR2 SMNVEV (reference sequence). V lost 7 bases, J lost 6 bases, and 13 bases stayed unmatched. The CDR3 contains 15 residues. The CDR3 loop is CASKGYSGSGAEQYF. The CDR3 DNA reads TGTGCCAGCAAGGGTTATAGCGGGAGTGGTGCCGAGCAGTACTTC.

Many counts were recorded for this clonotype. This chain joins TRBV20-1 and TRBJ1-1, with TRBD1 matching over 8 bases. There are 14 residues in the CDR3. V trimming: 4 bases; J trimming: 1 base; junction bases outside the gene matches: 5. From germline, CDR1 is DFQATT and CDR2 SNEGSKA (reference sequence). The CDR3 is CSAMPGTGNTEAFF. The CDR3 region has the DNA TGCAGTGCTATGCCCGGGACAGGGAACACTGAAGCTTTCTTT.

In its sample, this clonotype was seen many times. This chain links TRBV28 with TRBJ2-3, with 9 bases lining up with TRBD2. The CDR3 runs to 17 residues. CDR1 is MDHEN, CDR2 SYDVKM, per germline. Losses at the gene ends were 3 bases for V and 2 bases for J; bases not matched to a gene: 9. Here the CDR3 reads CASSLSGRPPPTDTQYF. The CDR3 DNA sequence: TGTGCCAGCAGTTTGAGCGGGAGGCCACCTCCCACAGATACGCAGTATTTT.

This clonotype was recorded at least ten times. DNA for the CDR3: TGTGCCAGCAGCCTAACAGGCTCTGGAAACACCATATATTTT. Translating gives CASSLTGSGNTIYF. This sequence joins TRBV11-2 and TRBJ1-3; D is possibly TRBD1 (5 bases). The CDR3 has 14 residues. Between the trimmed V and J ends, which lost 5 bases and 0 bases, there was a span of 8 bases. The germline CDR1 and CDR2 sequences are SGHAT and FQNNGV.

This clonotype was recorded many times. This chain uses TRBV28 with TRBJ1-1; D gene unclear. The ends were cut back, 5 bases at V and 1 base at J, with 11 bases in the middle. Germline values: CDR1 MDHEN, CDR2 SYDVKM. CDR3 length: 14 residues. The chain's CDR3 is CASSATEPNTEAFF. Written as DNA, the CDR3 is TGTGCCAGCAGTGCGACGGAACCGAACACTGAAGCTTTCTTT.

There are a few counts of this clonotype. The genes are TRBV11-2 and TRBJ1-4; D is uncertain. Trimming took off 0 bases at V and 0 bases at J, with 11 bases between the two ends. This CDR3 has 17 amino acids. Germline CDR1 and CDR2: SGHAT and FQNNGV. CDR3 sequence: CASSLDRGSATNEKLFF. The DNA for the CDR3 is TGTGCCAGCAGCTTAGATCGAGGCTCTGCAACTAATGAAAAACTGTTTTTT.

This rearrangement joins TRBV7-9 to TRBJ2-3; D is uncertain. The germline V gene encodes CDR1 SEHNR and CDR2 FQNEAQ (reference sequence). V lost 4 bases and J 6 bases, leaving 17 bases between the germline ends. The CDR3 loop spans 15 amino acids. For the CDR3, the DNA is TGTGCCAGCAGCTCTGTCTTAGGGTCTCCGGATACGCAGTATTTT. It is translated as CASSSVLGSPDTQYF.